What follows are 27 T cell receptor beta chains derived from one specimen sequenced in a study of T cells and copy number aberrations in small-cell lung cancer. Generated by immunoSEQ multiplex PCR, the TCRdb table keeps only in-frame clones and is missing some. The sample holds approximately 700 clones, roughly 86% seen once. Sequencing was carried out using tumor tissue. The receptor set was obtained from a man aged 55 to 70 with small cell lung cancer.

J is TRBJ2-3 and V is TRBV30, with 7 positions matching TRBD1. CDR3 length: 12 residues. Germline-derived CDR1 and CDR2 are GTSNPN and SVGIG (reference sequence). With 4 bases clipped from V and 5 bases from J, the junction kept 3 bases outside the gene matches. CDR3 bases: TGTGCCTGGAAGGCAGGGGGAGATACGCAGTATTTT. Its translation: CAWKAGGDTQYF.

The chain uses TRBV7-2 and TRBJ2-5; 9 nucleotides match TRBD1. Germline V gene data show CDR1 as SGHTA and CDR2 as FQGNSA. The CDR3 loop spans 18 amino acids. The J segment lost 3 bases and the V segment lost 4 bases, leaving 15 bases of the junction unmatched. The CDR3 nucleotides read TGTGCCAGCAGCTCCCGGGACAGGGAGAGGTCCTTAGAAGAGACCCAGTACTTC. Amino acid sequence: CASSSRDRERSLEETQYF.

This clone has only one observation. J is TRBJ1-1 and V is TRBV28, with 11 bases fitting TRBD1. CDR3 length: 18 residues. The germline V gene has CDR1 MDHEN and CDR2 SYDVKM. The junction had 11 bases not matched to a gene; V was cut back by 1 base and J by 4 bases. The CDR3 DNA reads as TGTGCCAGCAGTTTATCACAAAAATGGACAGGGGGCGTCACTGAAGCTTTCTTT. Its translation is CASSLSQKWTGGVTEAFF. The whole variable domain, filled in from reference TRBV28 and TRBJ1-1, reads DVKVTQSSRYLVKRTGEKVFLECVQDMDHENMFWYRQDPGLGLRLIYFSYDVKMKEKGDIPEGYSVSREKKERFSLILESASTNQTSMYLCASSLSQKWTGGVTEAFFGQGTRLTVV.

In DNA, the CDR3 is TGTGCCAGCAGCTTTGTAGCAGGGCGCGGAGCCAACGTCCTGACTTTC. This sequence encodes CASSFVAGRGANVLTF. This rearrangement joins TRBV7-9 to TRBJ2-6, with a weak D call TRBD1 (5 bases). Trimming left V 3 bases short and J 7 bases short, with 16 bases between. Looked up from germline, CDR1 is SEHNR and CDR2 is FQNEAQ (reference sequence). The CDR3 extends over 16 amino acids.

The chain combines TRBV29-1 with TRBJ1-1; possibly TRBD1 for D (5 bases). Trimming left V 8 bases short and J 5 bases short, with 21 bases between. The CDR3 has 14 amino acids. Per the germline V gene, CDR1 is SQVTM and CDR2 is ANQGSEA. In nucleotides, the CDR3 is TGCAGCACTGGTGGGGGGAGGGGTCGAACTGAAGCTTTCTTT. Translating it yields CSTGGGRGRTEAFF. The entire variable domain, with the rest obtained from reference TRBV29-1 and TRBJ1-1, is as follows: SAVISQKPSRDICQRGTSLTIQCQVDSQVTMMFWYRQQPGQSLTLIATANQGSEATYESGFVIDKFPISRPNLTFSTLTVSNMSPEDSSIYLCSTGGGRGRTEAFFGQGTRLTVV.

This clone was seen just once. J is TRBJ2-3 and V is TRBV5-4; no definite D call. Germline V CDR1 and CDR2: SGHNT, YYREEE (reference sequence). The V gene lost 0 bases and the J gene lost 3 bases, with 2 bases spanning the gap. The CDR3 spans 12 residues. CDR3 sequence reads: CASSLVTDTQYF. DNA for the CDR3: TGTGCCAGCAGCTTGGTGACAGATACGCAGTATTTT. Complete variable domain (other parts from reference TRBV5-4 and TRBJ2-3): ETGVTQSPTHLIKTRGQQVTLRCSSQSGHNTVSWYQQALGQGPQFIFQYYREEENGRGNFPPRFSGLQFPNYSSELNVNALELDDSALYLCASSLVTDTQYFGPGTRLTVL.

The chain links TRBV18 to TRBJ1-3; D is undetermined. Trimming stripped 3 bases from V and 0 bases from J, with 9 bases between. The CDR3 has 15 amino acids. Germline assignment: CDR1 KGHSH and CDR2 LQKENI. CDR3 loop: CASSPVPGSGNTIYF. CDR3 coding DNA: TGTGCCAGCTCACCCGTCCCAGGCTCTGGAAACACCATATATTTT.

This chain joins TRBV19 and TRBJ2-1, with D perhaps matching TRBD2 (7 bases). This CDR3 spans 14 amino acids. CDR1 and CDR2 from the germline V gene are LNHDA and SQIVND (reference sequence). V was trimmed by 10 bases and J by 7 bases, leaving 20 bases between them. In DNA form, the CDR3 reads TGTGCCACCGCGGTAGGGGGGGCAGATAATGAGCAGTTCTTC. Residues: CATAVGGADNEQFF.

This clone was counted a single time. The CDR3 DNA sequence: TGTGCCAGCAGCTTTGTCGGACAGGGCCACAATGAGCAGTTCTTC. It yields the protein CASSFVGQGHNEQFF. The gene calls are TRBV11-2 and TRBJ2-1; 8 bases map to TRBD1. This CDR3 is built from 15 residues. The germline CDR1 and CDR2 sequences are SGHAT and FQNNGV. V lost 3 bases to trimming and J lost 5 bases; unmatched junction nucleotides: 6.

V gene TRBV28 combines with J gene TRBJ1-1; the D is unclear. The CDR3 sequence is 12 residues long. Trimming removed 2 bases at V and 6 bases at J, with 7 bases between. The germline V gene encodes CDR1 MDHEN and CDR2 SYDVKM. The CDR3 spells CASSLTRAEAFF. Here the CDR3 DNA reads TGTGCCAGCAGTTTAACGAGGGCTGAAGCTTTCTTT.

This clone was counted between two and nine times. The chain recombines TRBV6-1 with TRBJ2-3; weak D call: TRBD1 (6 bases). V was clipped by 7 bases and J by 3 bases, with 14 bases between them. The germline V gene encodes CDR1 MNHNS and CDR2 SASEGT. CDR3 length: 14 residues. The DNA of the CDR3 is TGTGCCAGCACACCGGGACAAAATACAGATACGCAGTATTTT. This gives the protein CASTPGQNTDTQYF.

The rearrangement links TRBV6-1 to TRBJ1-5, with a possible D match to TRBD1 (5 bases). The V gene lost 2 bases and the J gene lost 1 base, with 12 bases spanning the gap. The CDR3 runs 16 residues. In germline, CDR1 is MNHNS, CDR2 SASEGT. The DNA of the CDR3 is TGTGCCAGCAGTGAACCGGGGGGGAGAAGCAATCAGCCCCAGCATTTT. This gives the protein CASSEPGGRSNQPQHF.

CDR3 region: CASSSGQGYGYTF. The CDR3, as DNA: TGCGCCAGCAGCTCAGGACAGGGGTATGGCTACACCTTC. The chain carries TRBV5-1 and TRBJ1-2; 9 bases agree with TRBD1. Germline trimming cut 3 bases from V and 5 bases from J; bases unmatched to any gene: 2. The germline V gene has CDR1 SGHRS and CDR2 YFSETQ. The CDR3 is 13 residues long.

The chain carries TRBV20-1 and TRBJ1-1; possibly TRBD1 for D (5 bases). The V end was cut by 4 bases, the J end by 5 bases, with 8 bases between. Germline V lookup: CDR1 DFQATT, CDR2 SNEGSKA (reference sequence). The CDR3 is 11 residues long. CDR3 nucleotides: TGCAGTGCTACAAAGGGGACTGAAGCTTTCTTT. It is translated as CSATKGTEAFF.

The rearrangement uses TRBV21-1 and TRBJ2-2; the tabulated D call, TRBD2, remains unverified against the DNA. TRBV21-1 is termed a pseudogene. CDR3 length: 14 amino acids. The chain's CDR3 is CASTPGREDGELFF. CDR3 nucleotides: TGTGCCAGCACCCCTGGTCGAGAGGACGGGGAGCTGTTTTTT.

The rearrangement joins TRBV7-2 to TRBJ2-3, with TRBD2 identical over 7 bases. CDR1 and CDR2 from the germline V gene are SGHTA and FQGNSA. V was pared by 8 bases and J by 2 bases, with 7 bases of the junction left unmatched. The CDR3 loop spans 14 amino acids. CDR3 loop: CTSAPSGSTDTQYF. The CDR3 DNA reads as TGTACCAGCGCACCTAGCGGATCCACAGATACGCAGTATTTT.

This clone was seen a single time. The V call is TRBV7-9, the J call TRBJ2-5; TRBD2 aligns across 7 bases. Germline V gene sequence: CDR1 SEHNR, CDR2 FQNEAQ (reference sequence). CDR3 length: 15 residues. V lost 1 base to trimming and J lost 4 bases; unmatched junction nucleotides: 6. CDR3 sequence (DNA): TGTGCCAGCAGCTTAGGGACTAGTGAGAGAGAGACCCAGTACTTC. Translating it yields CASSLGTSERETQYF. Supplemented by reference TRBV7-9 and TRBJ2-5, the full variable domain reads DTGVSQNPRHKITKRGQNVTFRCDPISEHNRLYWYRQTLGQGPEFLTYFQNEAQLEKSRLLSDRFSAERPKGSFSTLEIQRTEQGDSAMYLCASSLGTSERETQYFGPGTRLLVL.

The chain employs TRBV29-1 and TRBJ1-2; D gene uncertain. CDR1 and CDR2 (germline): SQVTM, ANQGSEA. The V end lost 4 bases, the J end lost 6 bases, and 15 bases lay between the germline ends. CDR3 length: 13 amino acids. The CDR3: CSVGVPAKHGYTF. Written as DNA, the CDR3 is TGCAGCGTTGGGGTGCCAGCTAAACATGGCTACACCTTC.

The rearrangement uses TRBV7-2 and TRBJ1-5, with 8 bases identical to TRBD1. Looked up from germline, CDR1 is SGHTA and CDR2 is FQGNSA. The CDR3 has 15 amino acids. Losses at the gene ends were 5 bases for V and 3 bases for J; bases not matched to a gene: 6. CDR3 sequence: CASSHQTGVNQPQHF. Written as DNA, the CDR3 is TGTGCCAGCAGCCACCAGACAGGGGTCAATCAGCCCCAGCATTTT.

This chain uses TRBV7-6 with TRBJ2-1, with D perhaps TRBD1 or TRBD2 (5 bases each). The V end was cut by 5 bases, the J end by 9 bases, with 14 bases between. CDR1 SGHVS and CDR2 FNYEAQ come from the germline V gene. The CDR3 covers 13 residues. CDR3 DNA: TGTGCCAGCAGCCCAGGGAGTTGGAGTGAGCAGTTCTTC. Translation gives CASSPGSWSEQFF.

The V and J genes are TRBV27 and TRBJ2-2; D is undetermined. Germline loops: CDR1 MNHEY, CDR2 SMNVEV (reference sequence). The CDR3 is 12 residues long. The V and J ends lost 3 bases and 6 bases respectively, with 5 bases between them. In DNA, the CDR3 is TGTGCCAGCAGTTTTGGGGCCGGGGAGCTGTTTTTT. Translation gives CASSFGAGELFF.

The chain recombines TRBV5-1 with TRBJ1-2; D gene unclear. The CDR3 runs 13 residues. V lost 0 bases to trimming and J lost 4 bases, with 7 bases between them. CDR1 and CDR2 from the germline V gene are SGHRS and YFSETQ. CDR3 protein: CASSLAQPYGYTF. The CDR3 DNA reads TGCGCCAGCAGCTTGGCACAGCCCTATGGCTACACCTTC. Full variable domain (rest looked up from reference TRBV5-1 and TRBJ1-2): KAGVTQTPRYLIKTRGQQVTLSCSPISGHRSVSWYQQTPGQGLQFLFEYFSETQRNKGNFPGRFSGRQFSNSRSEMNVSTLELGDSALYLCASSLAQPYGYTFGSGTRLTVV.

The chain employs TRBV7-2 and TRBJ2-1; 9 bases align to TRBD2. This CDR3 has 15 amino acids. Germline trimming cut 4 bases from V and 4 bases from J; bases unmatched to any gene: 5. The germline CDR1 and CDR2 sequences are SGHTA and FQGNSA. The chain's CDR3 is CASSSTSGQYNEQFF. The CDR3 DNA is TGTGCCAGCAGCTCGACTAGCGGCCAATACAATGAGCAGTTCTTC.

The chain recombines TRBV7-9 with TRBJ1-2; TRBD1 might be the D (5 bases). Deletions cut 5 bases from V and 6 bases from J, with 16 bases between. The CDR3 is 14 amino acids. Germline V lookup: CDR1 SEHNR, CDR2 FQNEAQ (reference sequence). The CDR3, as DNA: TGTGCCAGCAGCCAAGTCACAGGAGGGCATGGCTACACCTTC. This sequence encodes CASSQVTGGHGYTF.

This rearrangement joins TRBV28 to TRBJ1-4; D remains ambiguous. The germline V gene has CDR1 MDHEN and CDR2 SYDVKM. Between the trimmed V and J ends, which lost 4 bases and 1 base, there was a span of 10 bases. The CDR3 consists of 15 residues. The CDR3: CASSSAQRTNEKLFF. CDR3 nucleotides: TGTGCCAGCAGTTCTGCTCAGAGAACTAATGAAAAACTGTTTTTT. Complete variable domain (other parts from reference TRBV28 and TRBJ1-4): DVKVTQSSRYLVKRTGEKVFLECVQDMDHENMFWYRQDPGLGLRLIYFSYDVKMKEKGDIPEGYSVSREKKERFSLILESASTNQTSMYLCASSSAQRTNEKLFFGSGTQLSVL.

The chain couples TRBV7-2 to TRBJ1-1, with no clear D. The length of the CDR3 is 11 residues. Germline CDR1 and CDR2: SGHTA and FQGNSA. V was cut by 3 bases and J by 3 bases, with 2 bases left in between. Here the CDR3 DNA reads TGTGCCAGCAGCTTGTACACTGAAGCTTTCTTT. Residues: CASSLYTEAFF.

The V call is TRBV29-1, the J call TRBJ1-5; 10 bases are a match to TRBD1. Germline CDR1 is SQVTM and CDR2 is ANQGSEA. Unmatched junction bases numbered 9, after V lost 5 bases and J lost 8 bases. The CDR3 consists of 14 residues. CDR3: CSVYGTGEGEPQHF. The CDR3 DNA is TGCAGCGTTTATGGGACAGGGGAGGGTGAGCCCCAGCATTTT. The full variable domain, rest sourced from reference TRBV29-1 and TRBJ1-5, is SAVISQKPSRDICQRGTSLTIQCQVDSQVTMMFWYRQQPGQSLTLIATANQGSEATYESGFVIDKFPISRPNLTFSTLTVSNMSPEDSSIYLCSVYGTGEGEPQHFGDGTRLSIL.